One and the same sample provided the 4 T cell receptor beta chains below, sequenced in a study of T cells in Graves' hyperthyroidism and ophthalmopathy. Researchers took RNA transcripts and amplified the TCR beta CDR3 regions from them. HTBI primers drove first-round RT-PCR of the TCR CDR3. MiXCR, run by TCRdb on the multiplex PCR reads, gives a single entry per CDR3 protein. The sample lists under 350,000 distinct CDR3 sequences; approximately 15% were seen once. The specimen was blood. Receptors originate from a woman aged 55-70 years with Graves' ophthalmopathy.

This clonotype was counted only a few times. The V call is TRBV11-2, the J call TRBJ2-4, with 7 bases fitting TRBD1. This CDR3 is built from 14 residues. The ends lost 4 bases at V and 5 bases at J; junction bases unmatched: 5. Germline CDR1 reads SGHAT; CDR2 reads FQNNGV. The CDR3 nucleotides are TGTGCCAGCAGCTCGATTACAGGGGAAAACATTCAGTACTTC. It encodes CASSSITGENIQYF. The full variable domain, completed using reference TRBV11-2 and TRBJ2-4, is EAGVAQSPRYKIIEKRQSVAFWCNPISGHATLYWYQQILGQGPKLLIQFQNNGVVDDSQLPKDRFSAERLKGVDSTLKIQPAKLEDSAVYLCASSSITGENIQYFGAGTRLSVL.

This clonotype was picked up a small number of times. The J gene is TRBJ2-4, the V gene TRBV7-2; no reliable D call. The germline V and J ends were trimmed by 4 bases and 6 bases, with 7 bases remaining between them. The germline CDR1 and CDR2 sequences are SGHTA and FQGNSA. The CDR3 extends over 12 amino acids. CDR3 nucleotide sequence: TGTGCCAGCAGCTGGACGGGAAACATTCAGTACTTC. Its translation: CASSWTGNIQYF.

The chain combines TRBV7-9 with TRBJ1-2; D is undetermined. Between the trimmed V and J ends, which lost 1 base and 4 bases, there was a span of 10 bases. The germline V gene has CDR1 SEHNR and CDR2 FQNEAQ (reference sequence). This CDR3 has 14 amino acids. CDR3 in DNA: TGTGCCAGCAGCTTAGAAACACCCCTCTATGGCTACACCTTC. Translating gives CASSLETPLYGYTF.

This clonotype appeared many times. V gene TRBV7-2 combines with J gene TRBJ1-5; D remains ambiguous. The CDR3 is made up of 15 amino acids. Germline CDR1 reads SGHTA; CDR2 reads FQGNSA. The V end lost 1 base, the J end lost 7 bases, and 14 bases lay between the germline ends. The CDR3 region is CASSLVWGSGQPQHF. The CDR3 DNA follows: TGTGCCAGCAGCTTAGTATGGGGAAGCGGGCAGCCCCAGCATTTT.